These 12 T cell receptor beta chains were all obtained from the same sample, sequenced in a study of identical twins. TCRdb used MiXCR to reprocess the 5' RACE reads, holding one entry per CDR3 protein. The sample has about 700,000 distinct CDR3 sequences, 5.5% to 6.5% seen once. The sample comprised naive T cells sorted from blood. These receptors were collected from a young man in good health.

This clonotype was detected a few times. The V call is TRBV6-1, the J call TRBJ1-2; perhaps TRBD1 as D (6 bases). CDR3 size: 16 residues. V was pared by 4 bases and J by 0 bases, with 15 bases between. CDR1 is MNHNS and CDR2 is SASEGT in the germline V gene. Here the CDR3 reads CASSALRDTSNYGYTF. CDR3 DNA: TGTGCCAGCAGTGCACTACGGGACACATCTAACTATGGCTACACCTTC.

This clonotype occurred many times. The gene calls are TRBV5-1 and TRBJ1-1, with 9 positions matching TRBD1. Germline CDR1 SGHRS, CDR2 YFSETQ. Trimming took 4 bases from V and 3 from J; bases not matched to a gene: 4. This CDR3 region has 14 residues. The CDR3 DNA reads as TGCGCCAGCAGCAAGGGACAGGGTGACACTGAAGCTTTCTTT. Amino acid sequence: CASSKGQGDTEAFF.

This clonotype was observed at least ten times. V usage is TRBV6-5 and J usage is TRBJ1-1; 9 bases map to TRBD1. The germline V gene has CDR1 MNHEY and CDR2 SVGAGI. Trimming took 2 bases from V and 7 from J; bases not matched to a gene: 11. This CDR3 is 16 amino acids long. CDR3 nucleotides: TGTGCCAGCAGTTACAAGGGGACAGGGCTTCAGTTTGAAGCTTTCTTT. It specifies CASSYKGTGLQFEAFF.

The rearrangement links TRBV27 to TRBJ2-7; TRBD1 might be the D (6 bases). V was clipped by 5 bases and J by 6 bases, with 20 bases between them. The CDR3 has 15 residues. Germline V lookup: CDR1 MNHEY, CDR2 SMNVEV (reference sequence). The CDR3: CASSPDRLGVGEQYF. CDR3 DNA: TGTGCCAGCAGTCCCGACAGGCTGGGAGTCGGCGAGCAGTACTTC.

V usage is TRBV7-2 and J usage is TRBJ1-2; 8 nucleotides match TRBD1. Germline V lookup: CDR1 SGHTA, CDR2 FQGNSA. The CDR3 is made up of 14 amino acids. The ends lost 5 bases at V and 6 bases at J; junction bases unmatched: 8. CDR3 DNA: TGTGCCAGCAGCATGACAGGGGCTAGGGATGGCTACACCTTC. Its translation: CASSMTGARDGYTF.

This clonotype has more than one count but fewer than ten. V and J are TRBV14 and TRBJ2-3, with D hard to call. V lost 0 bases and J lost 6, with 13 bases in between. CDR3 length equals 15 residues. Germline CDR1 is SGHDN and CDR2 is FVKESK. CDR3: CASSQDVHPQDTQYF. The CDR3 DNA follows: TGTGCCAGCAGCCAAGATGTCCACCCTCAGGATACGCAGTATTTT.

This clonotype was recorded many times. V usage is TRBV20-1 and J usage is TRBJ1-4; no clear D. V was trimmed by 4 bases and J by 5 bases, leaving 14 bases between them. Germline V gives CDR1 DFQATT, CDR2 SNEGSKA (reference sequence). This CDR3 spans 14 amino acids. DNA for the CDR3: TGCAGTGCTATTATCGGCAGCAGGAATGAAAAACTGTTTTTT. It codes for CSAIIGSRNEKLFF.

This clonotype was seen many times. The chain joins TRBV12-3 or TRBV12-4 to TRBJ2-3; D is perhaps TRBD2 (6 bases). Trimming removed 2 bases at V and 6 bases at J, with 9 bases between. CDR3 size: 13 residues. This CDR3 is CASSLLAFDTQYF. CDR3 nucleotides: TGTGCCAGCAGTTTACTAGCGTTTGATACGCAGTATTTT.

Remarks on this clonotype: This clone may be a read error of a much larger clone one base away. This is likely a read error, given that the CDR3 carries no conserved phenylalanine or tryptophan at its end. This chain uses TRBV20-1 with TRBJ1-5, with TRBD1 matching over 8 bases. V was pared by 5 bases and J by 1 base, with 7 bases of the junction left unmatched. Germline V gene sequence: CDR1 DFQATT, CDR2 SNEGSKA (reference sequence). The CDR3 length is 15 residues. Written as DNA, the CDR3 is TGCAGTGCTGGAAGACAGGGGACGAGCAATCAGCCCCAGCATTGT. Protein sequence: CSAGRQGTSNQPQHC.

This clonotype came up many times. The gene calls are TRBV15 and TRBJ2-1, with D perhaps matching TRBD1 (7 bases). CDR3 length equals 13 residues. CDR1 is LNHNV, CDR2 YYDKDF, per germline (reference sequence). Trimming took off 5 bases at V and 6 bases at J, with 11 bases between the two ends. The CDR3 DNA reads as TGTGCCACCAGCGCCAGGGGGGTCAATGAGCAGTTCTTC. This encodes CATSARGVNEQFF.

The rearrangement joins TRBV20-1 to TRBJ2-7; D ambiguous. The CDR3 runs to 13 residues. The V and J ends lost 0 bases and 6 bases respectively, with 12 bases between them. Germline CDR1 and CDR2: DFQATT and SNEGSKA (reference sequence). CDR3 nucleotides: TGCAGTGCTAGAGATGTTCCGGCGAGCGAGCAGTACTTC. Translating gives CSARDVPASEQYF.

This clonotype was seen more than once but under ten times. The V call is TRBV12-3 or TRBV12-4, the J call TRBJ2-1, with unresolved D. This CDR3 spans 15 amino acids. Trimming took off 8 bases at V and 4 bases at J, with 18 bases between the two ends. The CDR3 DNA is TGTGCCAGCCAAGATCTCAGAAACTCATACAATGAGCAGTTCTTC. As protein: CASQDLRNSYNEQFF.